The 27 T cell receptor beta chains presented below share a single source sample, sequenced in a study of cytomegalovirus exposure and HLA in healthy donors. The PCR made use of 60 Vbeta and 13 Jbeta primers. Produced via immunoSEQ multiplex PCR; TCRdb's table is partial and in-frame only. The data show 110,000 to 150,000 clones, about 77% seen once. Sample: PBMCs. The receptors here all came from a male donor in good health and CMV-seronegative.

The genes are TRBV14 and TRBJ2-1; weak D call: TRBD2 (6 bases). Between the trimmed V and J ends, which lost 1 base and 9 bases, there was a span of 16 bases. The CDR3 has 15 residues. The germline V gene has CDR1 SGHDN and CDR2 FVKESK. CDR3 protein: CASSQGRQWGGEQFF. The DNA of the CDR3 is TGTGCCAGCAGCCAAGGGCGGCAGTGGGGAGGTGAGCAGTTCTTC. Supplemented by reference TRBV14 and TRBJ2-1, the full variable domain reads EAGVTQFPSHSVIEKGQTVTLRCDPISGHDNLYWYRRVMGKEIKFLLHFVKESKQDESGMPNNRFLAERTGGTYSTLKVQPAELEDSGVYFCASSQGRQWGGEQFFGPGTRLTVL.

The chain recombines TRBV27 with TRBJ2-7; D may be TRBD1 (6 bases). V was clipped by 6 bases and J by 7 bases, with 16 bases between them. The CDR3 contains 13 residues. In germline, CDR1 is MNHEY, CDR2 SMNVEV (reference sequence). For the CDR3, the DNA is TGTGCCAGCAGACCACAGGGTTCGAAGGAGCAGTACTTC. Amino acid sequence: CASRPQGSKEQYF.

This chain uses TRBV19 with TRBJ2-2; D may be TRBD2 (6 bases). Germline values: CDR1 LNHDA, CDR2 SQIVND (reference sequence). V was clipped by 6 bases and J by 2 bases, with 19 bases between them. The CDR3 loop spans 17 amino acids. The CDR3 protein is CASRGGMGGPNTGELFF. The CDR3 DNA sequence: TGTGCCAGTAGAGGTGGTATGGGGGGACCAAACACCGGGGAGCTGTTTTTT.

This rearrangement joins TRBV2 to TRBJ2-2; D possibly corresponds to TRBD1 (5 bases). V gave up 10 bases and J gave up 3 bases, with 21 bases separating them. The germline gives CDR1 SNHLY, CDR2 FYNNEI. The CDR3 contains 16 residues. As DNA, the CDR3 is TGTGCCATCCCGGCCCCCAGGACAAGTTACACCGGGGAGCTGTTTTTT. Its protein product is CAIPAPRTSYTGELFF.

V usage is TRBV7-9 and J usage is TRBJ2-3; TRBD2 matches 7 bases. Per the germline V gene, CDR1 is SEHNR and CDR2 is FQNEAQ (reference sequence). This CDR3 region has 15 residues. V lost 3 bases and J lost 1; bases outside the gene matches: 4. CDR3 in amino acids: CASSFRGRRTDTQYF. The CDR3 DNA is TGTGCCAGCAGCTTCCGCGGGAGACGCACAGATACGCAGTATTTT.

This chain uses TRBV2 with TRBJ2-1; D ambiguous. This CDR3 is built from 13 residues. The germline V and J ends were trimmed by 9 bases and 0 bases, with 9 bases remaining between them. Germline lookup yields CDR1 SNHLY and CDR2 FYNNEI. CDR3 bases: TGTGCCAGTCTAACCCCCTCCTACAATGAGCAGTTCTTC. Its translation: CASLTPSYNEQFF. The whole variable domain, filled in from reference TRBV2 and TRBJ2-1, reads EPEVTQTPSHQVTQMGQEVILRCVPISNHLYFYWYRQILGQKVEFLVSFYNNEISEKSEIFDDQFSVERPDGSNFTLKIRSTKLEDSAMYFCASLTPSYNEQFFGPGTRLTVL.

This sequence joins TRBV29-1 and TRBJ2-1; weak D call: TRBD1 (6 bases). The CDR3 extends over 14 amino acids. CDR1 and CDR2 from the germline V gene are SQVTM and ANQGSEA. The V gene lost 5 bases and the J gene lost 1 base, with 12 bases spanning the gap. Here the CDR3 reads CSVLIRGSYNEQFF. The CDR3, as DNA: TGCAGCGTTCTGATCAGGGGATCCTACAATGAGCAGTTCTTC.

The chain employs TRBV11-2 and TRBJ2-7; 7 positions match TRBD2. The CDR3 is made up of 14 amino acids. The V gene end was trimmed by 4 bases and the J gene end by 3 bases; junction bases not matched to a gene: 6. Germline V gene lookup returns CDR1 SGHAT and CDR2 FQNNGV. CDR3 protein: CASSSQGLSYEQYF. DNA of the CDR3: TGTGCCAGCAGCTCCCAGGGACTAAGCTACGAGCAGTACTTC.

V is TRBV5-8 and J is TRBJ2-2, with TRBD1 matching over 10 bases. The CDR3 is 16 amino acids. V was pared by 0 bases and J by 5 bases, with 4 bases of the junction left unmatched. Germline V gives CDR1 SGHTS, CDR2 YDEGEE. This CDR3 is CASSLDRDRGTGELFF. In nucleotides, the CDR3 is TGTGCCAGCAGCTTGGACCGGGACAGGGGTACCGGGGAGCTGTTTTTT.

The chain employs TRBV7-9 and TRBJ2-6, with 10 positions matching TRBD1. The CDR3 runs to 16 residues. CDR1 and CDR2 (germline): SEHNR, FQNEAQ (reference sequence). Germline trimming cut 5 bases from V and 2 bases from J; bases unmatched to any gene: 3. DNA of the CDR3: TGTGCCAGCAGCACCGGACAGGGGGCTGGGGCCAACGTCCTGACTTTC. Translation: CASSTGQGAGANVLTF.

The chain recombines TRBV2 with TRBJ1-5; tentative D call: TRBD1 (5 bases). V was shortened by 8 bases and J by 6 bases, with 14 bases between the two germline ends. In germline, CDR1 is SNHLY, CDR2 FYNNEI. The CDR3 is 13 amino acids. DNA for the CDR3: TGTGCCAGCCTCCAAGGGGAAGGTCAGCCCCAGCATTTT. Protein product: CASLQGEGQPQHF.

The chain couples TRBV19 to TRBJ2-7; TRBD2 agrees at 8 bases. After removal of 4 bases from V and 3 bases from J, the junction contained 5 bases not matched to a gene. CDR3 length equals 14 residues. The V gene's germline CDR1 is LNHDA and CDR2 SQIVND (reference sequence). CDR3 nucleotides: TGTGCCAGTAGTACAGCGGGAGCGGTCTACGAGCAGTACTTC. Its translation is CASSTAGAVYEQYF.

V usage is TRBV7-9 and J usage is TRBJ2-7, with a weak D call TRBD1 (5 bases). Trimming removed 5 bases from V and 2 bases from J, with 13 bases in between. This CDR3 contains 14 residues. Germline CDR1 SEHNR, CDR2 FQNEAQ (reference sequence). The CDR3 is CASSPRGVTYEQYF. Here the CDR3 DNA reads TGTGCCAGCAGCCCTAGGGGCGTTACCTACGAGCAGTACTTC.

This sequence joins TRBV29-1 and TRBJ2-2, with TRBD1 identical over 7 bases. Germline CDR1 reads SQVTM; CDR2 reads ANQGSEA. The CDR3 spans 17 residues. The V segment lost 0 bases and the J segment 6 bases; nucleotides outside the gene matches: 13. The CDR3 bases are TGCAGCGTTGAAGAAGGAGACAGGGTGGAGAGTGCCGGGGAGCTGTTTTTT. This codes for CSVEEGDRVESAGELFF.

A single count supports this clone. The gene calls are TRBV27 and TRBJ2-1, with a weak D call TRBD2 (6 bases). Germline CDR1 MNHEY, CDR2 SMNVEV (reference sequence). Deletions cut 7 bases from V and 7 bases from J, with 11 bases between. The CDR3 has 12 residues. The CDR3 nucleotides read TGTGCCAGCAAAGCGGGTGGAAATGAGCAGTTCTTC. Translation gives CASKAGGNEQFF.

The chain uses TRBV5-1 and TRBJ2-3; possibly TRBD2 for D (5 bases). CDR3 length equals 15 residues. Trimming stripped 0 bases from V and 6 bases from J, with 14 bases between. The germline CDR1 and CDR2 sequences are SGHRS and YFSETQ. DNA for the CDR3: TGCGCCAGCAGCTTGGTCGGCAGGACTTTGGATACGCAGTATTTT. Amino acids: CASSLVGRTLDTQYF.

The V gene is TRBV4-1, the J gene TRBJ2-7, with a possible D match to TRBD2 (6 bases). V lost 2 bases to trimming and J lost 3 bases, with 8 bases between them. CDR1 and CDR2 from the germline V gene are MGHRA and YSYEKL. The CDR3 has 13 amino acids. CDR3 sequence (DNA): TGCGCCAGCAGCCAAAGGGAGGTCTACGAGCAGTACTTC. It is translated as CASSQREVYEQYF.

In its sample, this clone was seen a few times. The CDR3 DNA follows: TGTGCCAGCAGTTTTATGGTAGCGGGGTCCTACGAGCAGTACTTC. Residues: CASSFMVAGSYEQYF. The rearrangement links TRBV27 to TRBJ2-5, with 8 bases aligning to TRBD2. The J call may be incorrect, as the DNA end agrees better with TRBJ2-7. CDR1 and CDR2 from the germline V gene are MNHEY and SMNVEV (reference sequence). CDR3 size: 15 residues.

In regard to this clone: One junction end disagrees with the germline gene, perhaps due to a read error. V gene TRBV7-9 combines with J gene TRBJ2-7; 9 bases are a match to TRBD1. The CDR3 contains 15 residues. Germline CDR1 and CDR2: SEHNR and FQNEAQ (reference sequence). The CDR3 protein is CSSHQAGQGIGEQYF. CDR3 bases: TGTTCCAGCCACCAAGCCGGACAGGGGATAGGGGAGCAGTACTTC.

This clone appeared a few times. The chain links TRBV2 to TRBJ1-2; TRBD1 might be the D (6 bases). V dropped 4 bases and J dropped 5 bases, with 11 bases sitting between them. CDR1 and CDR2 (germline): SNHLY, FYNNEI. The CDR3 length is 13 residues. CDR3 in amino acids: CASSGDTGYGYTF. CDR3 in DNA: TGTGCCAGCAGTGGGGACACAGGGTATGGCTACACCTTC.

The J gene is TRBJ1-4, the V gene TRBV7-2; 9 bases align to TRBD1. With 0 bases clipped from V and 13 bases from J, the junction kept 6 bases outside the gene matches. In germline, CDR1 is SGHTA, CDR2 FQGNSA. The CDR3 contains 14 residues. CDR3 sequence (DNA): TGTGCCAGCAGCTTAGCAGTGGACAGGGGAAGACTGTTTTTT. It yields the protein CASSLAVDRGRLFF.

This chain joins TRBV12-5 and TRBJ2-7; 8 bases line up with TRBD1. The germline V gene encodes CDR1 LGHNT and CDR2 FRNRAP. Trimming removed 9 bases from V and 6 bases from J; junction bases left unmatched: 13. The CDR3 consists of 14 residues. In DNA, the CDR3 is TGTGCTAGCGCCCTGGGGACAGGCTTTGGCGAGCAGTACTTC. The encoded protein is CASALGTGFGEQYF.

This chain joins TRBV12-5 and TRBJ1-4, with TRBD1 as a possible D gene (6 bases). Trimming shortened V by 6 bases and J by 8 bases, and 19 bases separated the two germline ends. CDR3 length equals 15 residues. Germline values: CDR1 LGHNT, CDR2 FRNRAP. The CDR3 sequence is CASGNPQGNIEKLFF. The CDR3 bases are TGTGCTAGTGGAAACCCACAGGGTAACATCGAAAAACTGTTTTTT.

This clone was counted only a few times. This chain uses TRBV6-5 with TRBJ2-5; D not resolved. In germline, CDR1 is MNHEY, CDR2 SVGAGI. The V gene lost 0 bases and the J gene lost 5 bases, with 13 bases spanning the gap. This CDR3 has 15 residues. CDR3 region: CASSYSAALGETQYF. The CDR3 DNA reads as TGTGCCAGCAGTTACTCGGCGGCTCTCGGGGAGACCCAGTACTTC.

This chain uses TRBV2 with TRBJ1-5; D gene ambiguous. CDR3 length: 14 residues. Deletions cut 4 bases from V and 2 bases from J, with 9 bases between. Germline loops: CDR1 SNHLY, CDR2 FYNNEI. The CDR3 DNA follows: TGTGCCAGCAGTGCCGAGGGCCGCAATCAGCCCCAGCATTTT. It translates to CASSAEGRNQPQHF.

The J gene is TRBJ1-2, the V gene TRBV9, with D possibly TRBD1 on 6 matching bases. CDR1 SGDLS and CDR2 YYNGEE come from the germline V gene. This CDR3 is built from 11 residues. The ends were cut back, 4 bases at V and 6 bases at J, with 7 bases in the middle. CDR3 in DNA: TGTGCCAGCAGCCGGACAGATGGCTACACCTTC. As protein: CASSRTDGYTF.

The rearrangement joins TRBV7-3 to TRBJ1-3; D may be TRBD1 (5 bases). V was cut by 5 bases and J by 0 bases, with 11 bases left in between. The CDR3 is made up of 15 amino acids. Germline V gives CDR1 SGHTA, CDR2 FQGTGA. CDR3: CASSHEGLSGNTIYF. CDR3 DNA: TGTGCCAGCAGCCACGAGGGACTCTCTGGAAACACCATATATTTT.